A selection of T cell receptor beta chains follows, all from one sample in a study of T cells in localized non-small cell lung cancer. This table comes from immunoSEQ multiplex PCR, and its TCRdb copy is limited to in-frame clones, with some not included. The table lists approximately 57,000 clones, around 86% of them singletons, with 5.2% in the top ten. Sequencing was performed on peripheral blood, taken before any cancer treatment. These receptors were obtained from a woman aged 35 to 70 with stage I lung adenocarcinoma. Both conserved end residues are part of each CDR3. Each record gives: D gene, clone size, J gene, V gene, CDR3 protein, CDR3 DNA. A D gene is named only where the DNA matches it firmly. Where a row states a size, it is once, few, many or the class of an expanded clone; other rows omit it.

>TRBD2|-|TRBJ2-2|TRBV9
CASSVTSGGVNTGELFF
TGTGCCAGCAGCGTAACTAGCGGGGGGGTAAACACCGGGGAGCTGTTTTTT
>TRBD1|-|TRBJ1-2|TRBV5-1
CASSLVMTGNYGYTF
TGCGCCAGCAGCTTGGTAATGACAGGGAACTATGGCTACACCTTC
>-|once|TRBJ2-1|TRBV5-1
CASSLGPAGAGSNEQFF
TGCGCCAGCAGCTTGGGGCCCGCAGGGGCGGGTTCCAATGAGCAGTTCTTC
>-|-|TRBJ2-3|TRBV7-9
CASSLEGVYTDTQYF
TGTGCCAGCAGCTTAGAAGGCGTTTACACAGATACGCAGTATTTT
>-|-|TRBJ1-3|TRBV10-3
CAISGGQLSGNTIYF
TGTGCCATCAGTGGGGGACAACTCTCTGGAAACACCATATATTTT
>-|once|TRBJ1-2|TRBV6-1
CASSAGQFNYGYTF
TGTGCCAGCAGCGCTGGACAGTTTAACTATGGCTACACCTTC
>TRBD2|once|TRBJ2-7|TRBV7-2
CASSPRGSGGIIEQYF
TGTGCCAGCAGCCCCCGCGGTAGCGGGGGGATTATTGAGCAGTACTTC
>TRBD1|once|TRBJ2-1|TRBV11-1
CASAVVGDREFF
TGTGCCAGCGCAGTCGTCGGGGACAGGGAGTTCTTC
>TRBD2|-|TRBJ2-1|TRBV7-9
CASSSGTSGGSKQFF
TGTGCCAGCAGCTCCGGGACTAGCGGGGGCTCGAAGCAGTTCTTC
>TRBD1|-|TRBJ2-1|TRBV19
CASAGGVYNEQFF
TGTGCCAGTGCAGGGGGTGTTTACAATGAGCAGTTCTTC
>TRBD2|-|TRBJ2-1|TRBV6-7
CASSYRLADYNEQFF
TGTGCCAGCAGTTATAGACTAGCCGATTACAATGAGCAGTTCTTC
>-|-|TRBJ1-4|TRBV10-3
CAIKPDRPTNEKLFF
TGTGCCATCAAACCCGACAGACCAACTAATGAAAAACTGTTTTTT
>TRBD2|-|TRBJ2-1|TRBV11-2
CASSLGTSGYNEQFF
TGTGCCAGCAGCTTAGGTACTAGCGGATACAATGAGCAGTTCTTC
>TRBD2|-|TRBJ2-1|TRBV5-1
CASSFGGGASYNEQFF
TGCGCCAGCAGCTTCGGCGGGGGGGCATCCTACAATGAGCAGTTCTTC
>-|-|TRBJ2-5|TRBV7-2
CASSLYGYVQETQYF
TGTGCCAGCAGCTTATACGGCTATGTACAAGAGACCCAGTACTTC
>TRBD1|-|TRBJ1-1|TRBV19
CASSRGQGAGTEAFF
TGTGCCAGTAGTAGAGGACAGGGGGCTGGGACTGAAGCTTTCTTT
>-|-|TRBJ1-1|TRBV2
CAVKNPNTEAFF
TGTGCCGTAAAGAACCCGAACACTGAAGCTTTCTTT
>-|-|TRBJ1-5|TRBV4-3
CASSQRLGGAQPQHF
TGCGCCAGCAGCCAACGTCTTGGGGGGGCTCAGCCCCAGCATTTT
>-|-|TRBJ1-5|TRBV28
CASSLIRKNQPQHF
TGTGCCAGCAGTTTGATTCGGAAAAATCAGCCCCAGCATTTT
>-|-|TRBJ1-1|TRBV6-6
CASTFTAMNTEAFF
TGTGCCAGCACTTTTACGGCCATGAACACTGAAGCTTTCTTT
>-|-|TRBJ1-4|TRBV30
CAWSLQGPTNEKLFF
TGTGCCTGGAGTCTCCAGGGCCCAACTAATGAAAAACTGTTTTTT
>TRBD1|-|TRBJ1-3|TRBV7-9
CASSQTRLQGSSSGNTIYF
TGTGCCAGCAGCCAAACGCGTTTACAGGGGTCTAGCTCTGGAAACACCATATATTTT
>TRBD1|-|TRBJ1-1|TRBV10-3
CAIRGTGAKNTEAFF
TGTGCCATCAGGGGGACAGGGGCGAAGAACACTGAAGCTTTCTTT
>-|-|TRBJ1-1|TRBV13
CASSLAAGINTEAFF
TGTGCCAGCAGCTTAGCGGCGGGAATTAACACTGAAGCTTTCTTT
>-|-|TRBJ1-1|TRBV5-1
CASSLAYRAPKNTEAFF
TGCGCCAGCAGCTTGGCCTACAGAGCCCCCAAGAACACTGAAGCTTTCTTT
>-|few|TRBJ1-1|TRBV19
CASSRRGEGTEAFF
TGTGCCAGTAGTCGAAGGGGTGAGGGGACTGAAGCTTTCTTT
>TRBD2|-|TRBJ2-3|TRBV4-2
CASSQDPGLGGTDTQYF
TGTGCCAGCAGCCAAGACCCTGGACTAGGTGGCACAGATACGCAGTATTTT
>-|-|TRBJ1-3|TRBV7-2
CASSLSHAGNTIYF
TGTGCCAGCAGCTTGTCACACGCTGGAAACACCATATATTTT
>TRBD1|-|TRBJ2-3|TRBV27
CASRDRGFSDTQYF
TGTGCCAGCAGGGACAGGGGTTTTTCAGATACGCAGTATTTT
>-|-|TRBJ1-3|TRBV30
CAWSVPPRGNTIYF
TGTGCCTGGAGTGTTCCCCCCCGAGGAAACACCATATATTTT
>-|-|TRBJ2-3|TRBV19
CASSISLSDTDTQYF
TGTGCCAGTAGTATCTCCCTCTCTGACACAGATACGCAGTATTTT
>-|-|TRBJ2-3|TRBV9
CASSSGLLGHTQYF
TGTGCCAGCAGCTCGGGACTGCTCGGGCATACGCAGTATTTT
>TRBD1|-|TRBJ2-1|TRBV6-5
CASSYGTGSGNEQFF
TGTGCCAGCAGTTACGGGACAGGGTCTGGGAATGAGCAGTTCTTC
>-|-|TRBJ1-2|TRBV4-1
CASSQGWQSNYGYTF
TGCGCCAGCAGCCAAGGGTGGCAATCTAACTATGGCTACACCTTC
>-|-|TRBJ1-1|TRBV7-9
CASSLALGGTEAFF
TGTGCCAGCAGCTTAGCTTTGGGAGGGACTGAAGCTTTCTTT
>-|-|TRBJ1-3|TRBV7-9
CASTNSGNTIYF
TGTGCCAGCACGAACTCTGGAAACACCATATATTTT
>TRBD1|-|TRBJ1-2|TRBV7-2
CASSSPGQGNYGYTF
TGTGCCAGCAGCTCGCCGGGACAGGGGAACTATGGCTACACCTTC
>-|-|TRBJ2-2|TRBV7-2
CASSLSRRELFF
TGTGCCAGCAGCTTATCCCGGCGGGAGCTGTTTTTT
>-|-|TRBJ1-6|TRBV6-6
CASTQGFGNSPLHF
TGTGCCAGCACCCAGGGGTTTGGAAATTCACCCCTCCACTTT
>-|-|TRBJ1-1|TRBV30
CAWSVFGVPSVAFF
TGTGCCTGGAGTGTATTCGGGGTTCCGAGTGTAGCTTTCTTT
>TRBD2|-|TRBJ2-3|TRBV7-9
CASSLERVAGVSDTQYF
TGTGCCAGCAGCTTAGAGCGGGTAGCGGGGGTCTCAGATACGCAGTATTTT
>-|-|TRBJ1-2|TRBV19
CASSPRQERMNYGYTF
TGTGCCAGTAGTCCGAGACAGGAGAGGATGAACTATGGCTACACCTTC
>-|few|TRBJ1-5|TRBV6-1
CASREGQPQHF
TGTGCCAGCAGGGAGGGTCAGCCCCAGCATTTT